The next 10 T cell receptor beta chains were all read from a single sample in a study of human T cells and chemical hapten exposure. Each CDR3 protein is one row after TCRdb ran MiXCR on the RACE reads. The table includes under 95,000 distinct CDR3 sequences, roughly 8% detected once. Time point described: healthy volunteer bleed at 2 weeks. Unfractionated whole blood served as the source for total RNA extraction. Sequencing input: whole blood. Receptor source: a female donor in good health. Some clones in this sample may be carry-over from other donors' samples.

This clonotype was seen a handful of times. V gene TRBV9 combines with J gene TRBJ1-2; D may be TRBD1 (5 bases). CDR3 length equals 13 residues. In germline, CDR1 is SGDLS, CDR2 YYNGEE. Trimming removed 4 bases from V and 4 bases from J, with 11 bases in between. CDR3 DNA: TGTGCCAGCAGCCCAAACACAGGCTATGGCTACACCTTC. It specifies CASSPNTGYGYTF.

This clonotype was recorded at least ten times. The chain carries TRBV2 and TRBJ2-7; a weak D match, TRBD2 (6 bases). CDR1 and CDR2 (germline): SNHLY, FYNNEI. CDR3 size: 12 residues. Trimming cost V 7 bases and J 6 bases, with 13 bases left between them. The CDR3: CASMGGASEQYF. Here the CDR3 DNA reads TGTGCCAGCATGGGGGGAGCGAGCGAGCAGTACTTC.

This chain joins TRBV6-1 and TRBJ2-3; D is possibly TRBD2 (5 bases). Germline CDR1 and CDR2: MNHNS and SASEGT. The CDR3 has 13 amino acids. The V end was cut by 3 bases, the J end by 2 bases, with 6 bases between. DNA of the CDR3: TGTGCCAGCAGTGAGGACTCCACAGATACGCAGTATTTT. Its protein is CASSEDSTDTQYF.

This chain uses TRBV15 with TRBJ1-5; maybe TRBD1 (5 bases). Trimming stripped 5 bases from V and 6 bases from J, with 14 bases between. Germline V lookup: CDR1 LNHNV, CDR2 YYDKDF (reference sequence). The CDR3 runs 14 residues. The CDR3 region has the DNA TGTGCCACCAGCCCTGGAACAGGTGGTCAGCCCCAGCATTTT. Translating it yields CATSPGTGGQPQHF.

Notes on this clonotype: This clone may be a read error of a much larger clone one base away. The V gene is TRBV4-2, the J gene TRBJ2-7; possible D gene TRBD2, 5 bases. The CDR3 consists of 16 residues. Germline V gene lookup returns CDR1 LGHNA and CDR2 YNFKEQ. The CDR3 coding sequence is TGTGCCAGCAGCCGGGCGCCCGGGAAAGACTCCTACGAGCAGCACTTC. Protein product: CASSRAPGKDSYEQHF.

This clonotype showed up just a few times. The chain joins TRBV4-3 to TRBJ1-1, with unresolved D. The germline V gene has CDR1 LGHNA and CDR2 YSLEER. This CDR3 has 14 amino acids. The germline V and J ends were trimmed by 4 bases and 2 bases, with 11 bases remaining between them. CDR3 in amino acids: CASSRKTKNTEAFF. The CDR3 DNA reads TGCGCCAGCAGCCGTAAGACTAAAAACACTGAAGCTTTCTTT.

This clonotype appeared many times. The chain recombines TRBV29-1 with TRBJ2-5; 8 bases agree with TRBD1. This CDR3 comprises 13 residues. Germline CDR1 reads SQVTM; CDR2 reads ANQGSEA. The ends lost 6 bases at V and 1 base at J; junction bases unmatched: 4. The CDR3 region is CSVETGAQETQYF. CDR3 bases: TGCAGCGTCGAGACAGGGGCCCAAGAGACCCAGTACTTC.

The sample holds many counts of this clonotype. The genes are TRBV24-1 and TRBJ2-1; D uncertain. The CDR3 contains 16 residues. V shed 5 bases and J shed 5 bases, with 18 bases lying between them. CDR1 is KGHDR and CDR2 is SFDVKD in the germline V gene. CDR3 nucleotides: TGTGCCACCAGTGGACGGACCCCGTCTACCCACAATGAGCAGTTCTTC. It specifies CATSGRTPSTHNEQFF.

This chain connects TRBV4-2 to TRBJ1-2; maybe TRBD1 (6 bases). V lost 0 bases, J lost 7 bases, and 15 bases lay in between. Germline V gene data show CDR1 as LGHNA and CDR2 as YNFKEQ. The CDR3 totals 15 residues. CDR3 sequence: CASSQDAGGAGGYTF. CDR3 nucleotides: TGTGCCAGCAGCCAAGATGCGGGGGGCGCGGGTGGCTACACCTTC.

This clonotype was picked up a small number of times. The rearrangement links TRBV7-2 to TRBJ2-3; D call uncertain. This CDR3 contains 14 residues. Germline V gene lookup returns CDR1 SGHTA and CDR2 FQGNSA. Trimming took off 1 base at V and 7 bases at J, with 12 bases between the two ends. CDR3 region: CASSLEDPLNTQYF. DNA for the CDR3: TGTGCCAGCAGCTTAGAAGACCCCTTGAATACGCAGTATTTT.